This paragraph reports one T cell receptor beta chain. This entry comes from a study of shared T cell receptors in the human thymus. TCRdb's table, derived via immunoSEQ multiplex PCR, lists solely in-frame clones and lacks some. The sample holds more than 550,000 clones, around 87% seen once. The CDR3 has 18 residues. The V gene end was trimmed by 4 bases and the J gene end by 5 bases; junction bases not matched to a gene: 18. CDR1 MRHNA and CDR2 SNTAGT come from the germline V gene. The same data also went into a second study, on human thymus T cells. Per that paper: It was from resections taken during corrective heart surgery that the thymus tissue came.

This sequence originates from a boy under three years old with a congenital heart defect. The specimen sequenced was thymocytes. The gene calls are TRBV6-4 and TRBJ1-1; TRBD1 matches 8 bases. This chain's CDR3 is CASSADRVMSLGGTEAFF. DNA of the CDR3: TGTGCCAGCAGTGCGGACAGGGTCATGTCGTTGGGCGGGACTGAAGCTTTCTTT.